The sequence of this T cell receptor (beta chain) was determined in a study of cytotoxic CD8 clonotypes in ibrutinib-treated CLL. Study-level background: Patients attained roughly 25 partial and 2 complete responses; at median around 68 months, about 14 remained remitted while approximately 12 progressed. Response samples came after a median 12 months of treatment, range 6 to 36.

Generated by immunoSEQ multiplex PCR, the TCRdb table keeps only in-frame clones and is missing some. The table records about 270,000 clones, 76% of them present only once. This CDR3 has 14 residues. Germline loops: CDR1 MNHEY, CDR2 SVGAGI. The V end lost 7 bases, the J end lost 2 bases, and 12 bases lay between the germline ends. Sequencing used PBMCs, obtained at disease progression, from a patient treated with ibrutinib. This sequence joins TRBV6-5 and TRBJ2-1, with D maybe TRBD2 (7 bases). This TCR was recovered from a human donor with chronic lymphocytic leukemia. Here the CDR3 reads CASTTGRAYNEQFF. CDR3 in DNA: TGTGCCAGCACAACAGGGAGGGCCTACAATGAGCAGTTCTTC.